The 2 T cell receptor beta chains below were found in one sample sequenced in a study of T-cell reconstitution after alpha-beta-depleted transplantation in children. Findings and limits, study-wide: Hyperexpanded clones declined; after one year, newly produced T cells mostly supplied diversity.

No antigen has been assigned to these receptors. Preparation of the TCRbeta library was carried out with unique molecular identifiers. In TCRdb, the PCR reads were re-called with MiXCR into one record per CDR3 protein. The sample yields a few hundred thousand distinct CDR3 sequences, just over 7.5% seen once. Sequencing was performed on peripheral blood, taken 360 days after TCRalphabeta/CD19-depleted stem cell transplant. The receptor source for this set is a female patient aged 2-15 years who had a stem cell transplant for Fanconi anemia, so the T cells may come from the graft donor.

This CDR3 reads CASSFLAGSMNEQFF. The CDR3 region has the DNA TGTGCCAGCAGCTTTCTAGCGGGGAGTATGAATGAGCAGTTCTTC. V usage is TRBV7-3 and J usage is TRBJ2-1, with 9 bases identical to TRBD2. Trimming removed 3 bases from V and 7 bases from J; junction bases left unmatched: 7. The CDR3 has 15 amino acids. Per germline, CDR1 SGHTA and CDR2 FQGTGA.

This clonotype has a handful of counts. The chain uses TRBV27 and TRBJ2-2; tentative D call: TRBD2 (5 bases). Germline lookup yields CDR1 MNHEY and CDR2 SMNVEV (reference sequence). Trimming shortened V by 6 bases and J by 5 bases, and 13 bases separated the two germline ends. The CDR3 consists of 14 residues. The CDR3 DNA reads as TGTGCCAGCAGGAGGGTAATAAGAACCGGGGAGCTGTTTTTT. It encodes CASRRVIRTGELFF.